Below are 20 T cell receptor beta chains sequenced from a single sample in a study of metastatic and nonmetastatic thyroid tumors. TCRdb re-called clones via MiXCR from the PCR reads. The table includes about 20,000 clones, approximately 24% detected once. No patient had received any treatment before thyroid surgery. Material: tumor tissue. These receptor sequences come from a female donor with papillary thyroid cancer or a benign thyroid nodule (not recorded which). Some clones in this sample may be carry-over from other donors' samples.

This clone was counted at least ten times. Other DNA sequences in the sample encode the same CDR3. The DNA of the CDR3 is TGTGCCAGCAGCCAAGTGTGGTGGGGGACCTACGAGCAGTACTTC. As protein: CASSQVWWGTYEQYF. The chain couples TRBV14 to TRBJ2-7, with D perhaps TRBD1 or TRBD2 (5 bases each). Trimming removed 1 base at V and 2 bases at J, with 12 bases between. The CDR3 has 15 residues. Germline CDR1 is SGHDN and CDR2 is FVKESK. The entire variable domain, with the rest obtained from reference TRBV14 and TRBJ2-7, is as follows: EAGVTQFPSHSVIEKGQTVTLRCDPISGHDNLYWYRRVMGKEIKFLLHFVKESKQDESGMPNNRFLAERTGGTYSTLKVQPAELEDSGVYFCASSQVWWGTYEQYFGPGTRLTVT.

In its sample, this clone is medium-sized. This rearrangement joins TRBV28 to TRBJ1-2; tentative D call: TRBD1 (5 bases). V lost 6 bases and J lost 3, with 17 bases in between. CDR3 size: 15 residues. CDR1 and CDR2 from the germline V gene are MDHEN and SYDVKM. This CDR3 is CASSRAGARDYGYTF. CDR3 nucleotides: TGTGCCAGCAGCCGGGCTGGGGCGCGTGACTATGGCTACACCTTC.

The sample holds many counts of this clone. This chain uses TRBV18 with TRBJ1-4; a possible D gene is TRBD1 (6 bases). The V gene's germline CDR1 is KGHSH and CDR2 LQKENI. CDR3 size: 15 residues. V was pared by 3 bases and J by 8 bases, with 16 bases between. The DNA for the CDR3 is TGTGCCAGCTCACCTAGACAGGTCAAAGGAGAAAAACTGTTTTTT. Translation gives CASSPRQVKGEKLFF.

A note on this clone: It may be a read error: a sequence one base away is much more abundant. CDR3: CSVGDRGQCQPQHF. The DNA of the CDR3 is TGCAGCGTTGGGGACAGGGGGCAGTGTCAGCCCCAGCATTTT. This chain links TRBV29-1 with TRBJ1-5; 12 bases agree with TRBD1. CDR3 length: 14 amino acids. Germline V gene lookup returns CDR1 SQVTM and CDR2 ANQGSEA. V was clipped by 4 bases and J by 6 bases; unmatched bases: 4.

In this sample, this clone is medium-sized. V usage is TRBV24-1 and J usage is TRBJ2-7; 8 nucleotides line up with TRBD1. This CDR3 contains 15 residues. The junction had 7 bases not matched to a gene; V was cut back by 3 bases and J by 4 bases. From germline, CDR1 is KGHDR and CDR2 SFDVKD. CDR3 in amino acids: CATSDPRQGTYEQYF. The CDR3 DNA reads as TGTGCCACCAGTGATCCCCGACAGGGGACGTACGAGCAGTACTTC.

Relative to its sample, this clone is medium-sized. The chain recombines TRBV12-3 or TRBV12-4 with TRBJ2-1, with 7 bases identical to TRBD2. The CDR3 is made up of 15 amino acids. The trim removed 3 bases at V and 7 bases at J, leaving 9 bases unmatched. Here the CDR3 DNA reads TGTGCCAGCAGTTTGCGCCAAGCGGGAAAGAATGAGCAGTTCTTC. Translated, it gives CASSLRQAGKNEQFF.

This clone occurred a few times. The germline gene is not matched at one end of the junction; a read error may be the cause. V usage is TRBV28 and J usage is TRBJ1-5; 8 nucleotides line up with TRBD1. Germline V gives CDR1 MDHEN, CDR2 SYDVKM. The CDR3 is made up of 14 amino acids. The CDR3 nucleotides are TGTTCCAGCCAAAATACAGGGGGAAATCATCCCCAGCATTTT. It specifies CSSQNTGGNHPQHF. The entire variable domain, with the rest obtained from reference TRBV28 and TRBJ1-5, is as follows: DVKVTQSSRYLVKRTGEKVFLECVQDMDHENMFWYRQDPGLGLRLIYFSYDVKMKEKGDIPEGYSVSREKKERFSLILESASTNQTSMYLCSSQNTGGNHPQHFGDGTRLSIL.

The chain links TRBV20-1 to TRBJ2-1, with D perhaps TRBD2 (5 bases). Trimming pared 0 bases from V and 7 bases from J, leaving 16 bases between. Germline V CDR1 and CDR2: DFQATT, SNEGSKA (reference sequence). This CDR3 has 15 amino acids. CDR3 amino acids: CSARDARVCRNEQFF. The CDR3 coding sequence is TGCAGTGCTAGAGATGCGCGGGTATGTCGAAATGAGCAGTTCTTC.

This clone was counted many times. CDR3 nucleotides: TGTGCCACGGCGGGACAGTCAAATTCACCCCTCCACTTT. Its translation is CATAGQSNSPLHF. V is TRBV10-3 and J is TRBJ1-6; 7 bases are shared with TRBD1. V was clipped by 10 bases and J by 7 bases; unmatched bases: 7. CDR3 size: 13 residues. CDR1 is ENHRY and CDR2 is SYGVKD in the germline V gene.

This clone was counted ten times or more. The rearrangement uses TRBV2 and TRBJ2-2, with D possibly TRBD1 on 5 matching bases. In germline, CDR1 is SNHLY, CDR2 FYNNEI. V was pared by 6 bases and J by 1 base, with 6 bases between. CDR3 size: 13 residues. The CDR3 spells CASRGQNTGELFF. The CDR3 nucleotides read TGTGCCAGCAGGGGGCAGAACACCGGGGAGCTGTTTTTT.

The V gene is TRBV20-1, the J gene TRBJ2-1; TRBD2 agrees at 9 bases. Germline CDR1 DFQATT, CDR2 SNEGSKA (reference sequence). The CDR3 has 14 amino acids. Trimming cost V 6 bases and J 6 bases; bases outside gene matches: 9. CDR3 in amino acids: CSAGSLAGFNEQFF. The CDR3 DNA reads TGCAGTGCGGGGAGTCTAGCGGGATTCAATGAGCAGTTCTTC.

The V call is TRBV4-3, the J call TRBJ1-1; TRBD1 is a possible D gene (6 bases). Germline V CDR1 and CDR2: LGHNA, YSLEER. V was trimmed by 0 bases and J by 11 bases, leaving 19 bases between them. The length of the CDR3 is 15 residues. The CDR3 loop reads CASSQERGMITKAFF. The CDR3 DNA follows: TGCGCCAGCAGCCAAGAAAGGGGGATGATCACGAAGGCTTTCTTT.

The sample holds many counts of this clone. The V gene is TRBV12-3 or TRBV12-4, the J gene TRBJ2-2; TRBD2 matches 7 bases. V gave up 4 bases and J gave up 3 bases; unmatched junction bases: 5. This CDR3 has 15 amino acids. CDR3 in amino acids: CASSSRLAYTGELFF. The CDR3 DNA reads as TGTGCCAGCAGTTCCCGACTAGCCTACACCGGGGAGCTGTTTTTT.

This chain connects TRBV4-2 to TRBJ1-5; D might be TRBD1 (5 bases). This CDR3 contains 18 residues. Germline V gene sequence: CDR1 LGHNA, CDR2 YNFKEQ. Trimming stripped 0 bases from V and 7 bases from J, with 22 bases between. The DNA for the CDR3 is TGTGCCAGCAGCCAAGAGACCGGGACGGGAGATGGAATGCAGCCCCAGCATTTT. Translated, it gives CASSQETGTGDGMQPQHF.

Written as DNA, the CDR3 is TGTGCCAGCAGCCCTCCAGGGGTTTTCGAGCAGTACTTC. Protein sequence: CASSPPGVFEQYF. The chain joins TRBV5-6 to TRBJ2-7, with a weak D call TRBD1 (6 bases). Germline values: CDR1 SGHDT, CDR2 YYEEEE. This CDR3 has 13 residues. Between the trimmed V and J ends, which lost 4 bases and 6 bases, there was a span of 14 bases.

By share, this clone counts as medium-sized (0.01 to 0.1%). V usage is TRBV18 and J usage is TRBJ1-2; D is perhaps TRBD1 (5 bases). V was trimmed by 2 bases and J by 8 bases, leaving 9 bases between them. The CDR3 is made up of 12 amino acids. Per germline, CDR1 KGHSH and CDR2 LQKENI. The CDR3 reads CASSPGTIGYTF. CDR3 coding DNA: TGTGCCAGCTCACCAGGGACTATCGGCTACACCTTC.

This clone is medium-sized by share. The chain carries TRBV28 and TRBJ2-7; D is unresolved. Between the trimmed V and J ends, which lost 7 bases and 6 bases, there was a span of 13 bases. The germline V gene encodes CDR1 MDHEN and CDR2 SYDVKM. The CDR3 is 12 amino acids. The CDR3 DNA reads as TGTGCCAGCAACCTCCTAGGAAGCGAGCAGTACTTC. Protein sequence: CASNLLGSEQYF.

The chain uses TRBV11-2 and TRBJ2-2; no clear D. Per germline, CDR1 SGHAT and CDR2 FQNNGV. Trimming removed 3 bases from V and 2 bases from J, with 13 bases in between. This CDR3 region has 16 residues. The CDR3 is CASSFWRIGNTGELFF. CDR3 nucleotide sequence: TGTGCCAGCAGCTTCTGGCGGATCGGTAACACCGGGGAGCTGTTTTTT. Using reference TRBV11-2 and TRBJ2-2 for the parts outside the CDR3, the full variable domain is EAGVAQSPRYKIIEKRQSVAFWCNPISGHATLYWYQQILGQGPKLLIQFQNNGVVDDSQLPKDRFSAERLKGVDSTLKIQPAKLEDSAVYLCASSFWRIGNTGELFFGEGSRLTVL.

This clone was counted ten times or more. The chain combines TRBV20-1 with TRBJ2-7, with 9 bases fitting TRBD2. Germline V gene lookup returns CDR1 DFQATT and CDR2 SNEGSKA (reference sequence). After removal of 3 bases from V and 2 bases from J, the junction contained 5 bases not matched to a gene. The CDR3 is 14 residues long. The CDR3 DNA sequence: TGCAGTGCTAGGAAACTAGCGGGCACCTACGAGCAGTACTTC. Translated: CSARKLAGTYEQYF.

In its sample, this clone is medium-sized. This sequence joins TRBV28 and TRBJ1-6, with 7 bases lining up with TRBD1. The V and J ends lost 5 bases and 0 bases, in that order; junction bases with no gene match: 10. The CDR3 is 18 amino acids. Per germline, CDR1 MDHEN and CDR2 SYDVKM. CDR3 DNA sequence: TGTGCCAGCAGTCGGGACAGCTTAATGAGCTCCTATAATTCACCCCTCCACTTT. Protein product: CASSRDSLMSSYNSPLHF.